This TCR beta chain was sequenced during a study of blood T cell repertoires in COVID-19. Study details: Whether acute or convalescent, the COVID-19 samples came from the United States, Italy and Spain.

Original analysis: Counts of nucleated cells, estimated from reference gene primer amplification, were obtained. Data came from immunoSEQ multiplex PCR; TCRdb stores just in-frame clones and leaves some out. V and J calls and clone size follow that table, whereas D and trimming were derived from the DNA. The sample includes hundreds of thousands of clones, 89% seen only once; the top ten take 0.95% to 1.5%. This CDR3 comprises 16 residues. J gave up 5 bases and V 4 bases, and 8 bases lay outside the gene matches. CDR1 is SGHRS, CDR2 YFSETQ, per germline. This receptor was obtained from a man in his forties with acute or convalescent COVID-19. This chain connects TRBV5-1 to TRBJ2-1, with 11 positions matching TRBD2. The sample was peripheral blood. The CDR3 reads CASSLAGTSGHNEQFF. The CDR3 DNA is TGCGCCAGCAGCCTAGCCGGGACTAGCGGTCACAATGAGCAGTTCTTC.